This T cell receptor beta chain was obtained from a study of cytomegalovirus exposure and HLA in healthy donors. Study findings and constraints: CMV serostatus was the sole immune exposure data available.

The V and J ends lost 4 bases and 0 bases, in that order; junction bases with no gene match: 6. The CDR3 contains 16 residues. Germline V gene lookup returns CDR1 SEHNR and CDR2 FQNEAQ (reference sequence). A remark on this clone: Antigen unknown.

PCR amplification relied on 60 Vbeta primers (plus 13 Jbeta primers). This table comes from immunoSEQ multiplex PCR, and its TCRdb copy is limited to in-frame clones, with some not included. The top ten hold roughly 4% of the sample, which has some 150,000 clones, 70% to 90% seen once. The rearrangement joins TRBV7-9 to TRBJ2-3; 8 bases map to TRBD2. The sequencing sample was made of PBMCs. The clonotype originates from a woman aged 40 to 50 in good health and CMV-seropositive. The CDR3: CASSSHSGDSTDTQYF. The CDR3 region has the DNA TGTGCCAGCAGCTCCCATAGCGGGGATAGCACAGATACGCAGTATTTT.